Sequencing of this T cell receptor beta chain was carried out in a study of shared clonotypes between healthy human individuals (TCRdb year 2020). Study-wide context: The cohort included three men and a couple of women between 18 and 49 years of age. Leukapheresis yielded between about 0.94 and 9 billion PBMCs per donor. To estimate repertoire size and how much clonotypes are shared between individuals, the study performed deep sequencing of blood TCR repertoires from about 5 healthy adults. For each donor, CD4 naive and CD4 memory were each given three plates, CD8 naive was given two plates, and CD8 memory was given one plate. Libraries were prepared and TCR repertoires were sequenced by different laboratories using diverse techniques, in order to increase sequencing depth and limit assay-specific biases.

As regards this clone: Its antigen is unknown. No qualities accompany the bases; no much larger clone lies one base away.

For the CD8 naive samples, CD45RO-negative cells were positively selected for CCR7, yielding a CD45RA+CCR7+ population from which TemRA cells were excluded. The donors were healthy, HIV-negative adults with no recently reported acute infections or vaccinations. Every donor was a Caucasian adult living in Nashville, Tennessee, USA. Blood was collected by leukapheresis, and PBMCs were isolated by Ficoll-Histopaque density gradient centrifugation and then cryopreserved in liquid nitrogen vapor phase. Purity and quantity of every magnetically sorted T cell population were checked by analytical flow cytometry. Each sorted fraction had its genomic DNA isolated and then quantified by UV absorbance on a Nanodrop 2000c. Using the deep immunoSEQ assay, multiplex PCR amplified TCR CDR3 regions from genomic DNA. Extracted genomic DNA from each cell subset was spread evenly across all wells of several immunoSEQ 96-well plates, with each plate serving as a replicate. For sorted subsets, each replicate PCR was loaded with about 0.2 ug genomic DNA, equivalent to 30,000 to 35,000 T cell genomes. The purified libraries were quantified using a Qubit 3.0 fluorometer, sized with a Bioanalyzer 2100, and then quantified again using the KAPA Library Quantification kit. A separate single-read 150-cycle Illumina NextSeq 550 flow cell was used to sequence each immunoSEQ 96-well plate. The published analysis was carried out like this. The immunoSEQ output contained only junctional sequences without quality scores, so filtering could not match that applied to full-length reads. To assign V/J genes and CDR3, sequences were annotated using PyIR, a Python wrapper for IgBLAST v1.9, with IMGT germline references. Reads were removed for weak V/J assignments (E-value above 1e-6), missing CDR3, stop codons, out-of-frame junctions, or ambiguous translated residues. V3J clonotypes were defined by identical inferred V gene, J gene, and CDR3 amino acid sequence. Percentage overlap between repertoires was computed as shared unique clonotypes divided by the size of the smaller repertoire. Repertoire richness was assessed with RTK rarefaction, the Chao1 estimator, and Recon v2.1 estimates of unobserved clonotypes. For all TCRbeta clonotypes obtained by the gDNA method from a few donors, generation probabilities were computed with OLGA. This is the immuneACCESS table as TCRdb keeps it, with only in-frame sequences that have V and J called. A part of the clones is gone; compared with another copy, unresolved V genes explain less than half, and the rest is unexplained. The V and J calls and clone size come from that table; D and trimming were worked out from the DNA. Recorded for this sample are roughly 890,000 clones; 80% to 95% of them occurred a single time. Approximately 25% of the sample is taken by the ten largest.

Beyond this particular receptor, the publication reports: Around 5.4% of naive CD4, 3.5% of naive CD8, 2.3% of memory CD4, and 0.4% of memory CD8 clonotypes were shared across several donors. Because the study included only a small number of donors, the genetic and exposure-history diversity represented was limited. Rarefaction of sorted-subset datasets indicated incomplete sequencing despite the large sequencing depth. Estimated clonotype richness was generally larger for naive than for memory subsets. Compared with non-shared clonotypes, clonotypes shared by all four sorted-subset donors had higher generation probabilities. Pairwise subsampling indicated that sequencing depth was expected to affect the degree of clonotype sharing among donors. Only blood was sampled, and tissue TCR repertoires likely differ from those in blood.

Sequences were obtained from naive CD8+ T cells sorted from blood. Reading the label with the study, this specimen's cell subset or site is: CD45RA+CCR7+. The source of this sequence is a man younger than 45 in good health.

The DNA sequence is TGTGCCAGCAGTTACGGACTAGCCACCGGGGAGCTGTTTTTT. The resulting protein is CASSYGLATGELFF. The sequence joins TRBV27 to TRBJ2-2; the central 8 bases match TRBD2. The CDR3 runs 14 residues from the cysteine to the phenylalanine. Only the CDR3 part of the read is kept: 42 bases, read in frame from the first base. V and J are trimmed by 4 bases and 4 bases, and the gene matches miss 2 bases of the junction. The germline V gene (reference sequence) supplies CDR1 MNHEY and CDR2 SMNVEV.